This T cell receptor (beta chain) derives from a study of shared clonotypes between healthy human individuals. Clones were read by immunoSEQ multiplex PCR, and TCRdb kept only the in-frame ones, dropping some. The top ten clones hold about 1.5% of a sample with roughly 1,100,000 clones, about 70% of them seen once. Germline assignment: CDR1 SQVTM and CDR2 ANQGSEA. The length of the CDR3 is 15 residues. V dropped 7 bases and J dropped 7; count of bases not matched to a gene: 14. Comments on this clone: Its antigen is not identified.

There were no recent acute infections or vaccinations among the donors, who were healthy HIV-negative adults. Study results and caveats: Donors were few, which limited the genetic and exposure-history diversity represented.

The chain has TRBV29-1 and TRBJ1-4; 8 bases match TRBD1. The origin of this receptor is a man between 18 and 35 years old in good health. The sample consisted of memory CD4+ T cells sorted from blood. As to subset: CD45RA-negative fraction. The CDR3: CSASQGAGLIEKLFF. In nucleotides, the CDR3 is TGCAGCGCCTCCCAGGGGGCAGGTTTGATTGAAAAACTGTTTTTT. The full variable domain, with the rest looked up from reference TRBV29-1 and TRBJ1-4, is SAVISQKPSRDICQRGTSLTIQCQVDSQVTMMFWYRQQPGQSLTLIATANQGSEATYESGFVIDKFPISRPNLTFSTLTVSNMSPEDSSIYLCSASQGAGLIEKLFFGSGTQLSVL.